Detailed here is one T cell receptor beta chain. Its antigen is unknown. The CDR3 has 15 amino acids, counting the end cysteine and phenylalanine. CDR3 DNA only is kept here, 45 bases in frame from base 1. CDR1 MDHEN and CDR2 SYDVKM were looked up in the germline V gene. Relative to germline, V is 5 bases shorter and J is 4 bases shorter, with 15 bases between their ends. The method was the immunoSEQ multiplex PCR assay. For the multiplex PCR, a mixture combining 60 forward primers for TCR Vbeta segments and 13 reverse primers for TCR Jbeta segments was used. A multiplex PCR assay on genomic DNA amplified the CDR3 region of rearranged TCR beta genes. Amplified TCR beta libraries were sequenced as 87-base-pair reads on the Illumina HiSeq System. Per the source publication's procedure: Across the 670 or so repertoires, a later analysis counted tens of millions of unique TCR beta chains, roughly 11 million of which were shared by at least two donors. Raw reads were error-corrected and collapsed into unique sequences with a nearest-neighbor algorithm that merged closely related sequences to remove PCR and sequencing errors. Alignment of CDR3 sequences to IMGT reference sequences was used to assign V, D and J gene segments. For a sequence to be retained, a match of at least six nucleotides to both a V gene segment and a J gene segment was required. A rearrangement counted as productive if the CDR3 had no stop codons and remained in frame with V and J, and every other rearrangement counted as non-productive. Following IMGT convention, CDR3 was defined as the stretch from the second conserved V-encoded cysteine up to the conserved J-encoded phenylalanine. In an earlier analysis of more than 550 of the donors, sequences lacking an unambiguous match to a single V gene segment were excluded. An earlier analysis of a few hundred of the donors called V segments functional above 56.7% productive rearrangements and segregating when the between-donor standard deviation exceeded 5%. To diagnose cytomegalovirus status from the catalog of TCR beta chain sequences, a statistical classification framework was built. A later analysis assigned V and J genes by comparing TCR nucleotide sequences with IMGT/GENE-DB human TR gene sequences. In a later analysis, CDR3 sequences and most-parsimonious VDJ recombination scenarios were assigned using the TCRdist pipeline. In a later analysis, every TCR beta chain was defined by the combination of its CDR3 amino acid sequence and its V-gene family, and reads without a unique V-gene family were dropped. To address suspected cross-contamination and a sequencing artifact, a later analysis removed over 500 highly shared, low-generation-probability nucleotide sequences. In a later analysis, a clonal expansion index was calculated for each public chain from normalized within-repertoire ranks of inferred template counts. In a later analysis, generation probabilities were computed with a VDJ recombination model fitted to out-of-frame rearrangements, and the resulting probabilities were checked against IGoR. A later analysis scored TCR-TCR, TCR-HLA and TCR-CMV co-occurrence with hypergeometric tests, applying a repertoire-size bias correction to TCR pairs. To estimate false discovery rates, a later analysis permuted the HLA or CMV assignments 20 times. In a later analysis, co-occurring TCRs were grouped using DBSCAN, with TCRdist sequence similarity added in when clustering inside HLA-allele-positive subsets. For co-occurrence clustering, repertoires with fewer than 30,000 or more than 120,000 public chains were excluded, along with four or five repertoires with anomalous nucleotide sharing. The immuneACCESS repertoire file appears here via TCRdb, limited to in-frame rearrangements. These files lack a portion of the clones; in checked studies, under half of the deficit traces to unresolved V genes, and the cause of the others is not known. The V and J calls and the clone size are those of that table, but D and trimming were determined from the DNA. The sample table records 140,000 to 150,000 clones. The top ten clonotypes cover 1.6% of the sample.

These data originate in a study of cytomegalovirus exposure and HLA in healthy donors (dated by TCRdb to 2017 to 2019). About the study as a whole: An earlier analysis of more than 550 of the donors reported approximately 260 Gb of sequence data and around 110 million unique TCR beta sequences obtained from some 200 million T cells. In the later analysis, no new phenotypic data were used to find candidate immune exposures; instead, reliance was placed on TCR beta sequences and their occurrence across donors. Four to six DR-DQ haplotypes were handled as single units for association and clustering, since linkage in the cohort was strong. Class I and class II HLA loci were covered by the typing at four-digit resolution. Among about 400 genotyped donors of the cohort, an average of around 250,000 unique TCR beta nucleotide sequences was sequenced per donor, of which about 19% were non-productive. The study used immunosequencing to profile the T cell repertoires of hundreds of subjects and linked those repertoires to cytomegalovirus serostatus. All discovery cohort repertoires had been generated using a single sequencing platform. To decide whether each TCR beta V gene segment behaved as functional or pseudogenic, an earlier analysis of fewer than 750 of the donors relied on high-throughput TCR beta sequencing. The number of donors typed differed by locus, with 629-630 for A, B, C, DRB1 and DQB1, roughly 520 for DQA1, over 600 for DPA1, and 400 to 490 for DPB1. Donor age, sex, ethnicity and CMV serostatus were compiled alongside the repertoire data. High-throughput TCR immunosequencing, statistical association of individual TCRs with disease status, and machine learning were combined to predict cytomegalovirus infection status. An early release that covered some 630 HLA-typed donors contained approximately 300 gigabases of sequencing data and tens of millions of unique TCR sequences. The aim of the study was to test whether cataloging public T cell receptors could identify signatures of past pathogen exposure. A later genetic analysis used genome-wide SNP genotypes for about 60% of the 666 donors, treating that subset as a discovery cohort. A later analysis re-analyzed previously published TCR beta repertoires from 660 or so donors and added high-resolution HLA genotyping to study TCR occurrence patterns. The genetic ancestry cluster associated with self-reported Caucasian donors included roughly four fifths of the 398 genotyped donors. A separate validation cohort of 100 to 150 different subjects was used in addition to the approximately 700-subject first cohort.

Summary of the overall study and its limitations: A later analysis reported that several top co-occurrence clusters appeared linked to parvovirus B19, influenza, CMV and Epstein-Barr virus. Because counts were too low, about 15 rarely observed V segments, including chromosome 9 orphons, were left out of the earlier analysis of over 550 of the donors. CMV serostatus was the only immune exposure information available for the cohort. Across donors, most TCR sequences were observed very rarely, whereas some public TCRs were present in many individuals. A few of the identified cytomegalovirus-associated TCR beta chains were confirmed in vitro to be specific for cytomegalovirus antigens. Compared with equally common non-associated chains, HLA-associated TCR beta chains in a later analysis were more clonally expanded and had lower generation probabilities. A later genetic analysis reported fewer N-insertions in productive TCRs among donors in an Asian-associated ancestry cluster than the roughly 620-donor mean. The cohort was sequenced for TCR beta chains only, and without alpha or paired-chain data the features that could be detected were limited. Some IMGT-functional V segments, including TRBV6-2 and TRBV6-3, could not be distinguished by the 87-base-pair reads and were therefore excluded. Sequencing depth was assumed to be roughly uniform across donors in the presence/absence analyses, though that assumption may not hold. A later analysis associated 16,951 TCR beta sequences with specific HLA alleles at a false discovery rate of 0.05. A further reported finding was that TCR beta sequences accurately predicted the HLA-A and HLA-B alleles for most subjects in the first cohort. HLA typing was unavailable for some donors at each locus, so association tests used only the typed subset. In a later analysis, most CMV-associated TCR beta chains were found to appear HLA-restricted, with HLA associations seemingly driven largely by CMV exposure. In a later analysis, TCR association rates were found to vary across HLA loci, with the most associated TCRs seen for DRB1 alleles and the fewest for HLA-C alleles. The authors suggested that the approach could potentially be extended to other disease states and immunological phenotypes. Strong co-occurrence of HLA alleles, especially DR and DQ, made assigning TCR associations to individual alleles difficult. The sequencing pipeline was judged likely to have produced a cluster of highly shared sequence variants as a technical artifact. V-gene and J-gene trimming of TCR beta chains was associated with a missense DCLRE1C variant in a later genetic analysis, and the association was replicated in an independent cohort. In both the original and validation cohorts, the classifier was reported to diagnose cytomegalovirus status with high specificity and sensitivity. Correlated functional status among segregating V segments might reflect linkage disequilibrium, but an unknown experimental factor could not be ruled out. The study listed 164 TCR beta chains as associated with cytomegalovirus. An earlier analysis of approximately 590 of the donors showed that most TCR beta V segments appeared in productive rearrangements either about 90% or about 30% of the time, which broadly matched IMGT annotations.

The cohort comprised fewer than 750 healthy bone marrow donors. Cohort members were all nominally healthy when sampled, although unrecorded immune exposures were likely present. The donor tested CMV seronegative, placing the donor among the 350 or so seronegative members of the cohort. Every donor gave a peripheral blood sample, and the peripheral blood mononuclear cells from that sample were used for TCR beta sequencing. The Qiagen DNeasy Blood Extraction Kit was used to extract genomic DNA from the blood cell samples. The TCR sequence derives from a woman in her forties or fifties in good health and CMV-seronegative. Sequencing was performed on PBMCs. In this chain, TRBV28 is recombined with TRBJ1-5; the best D guess is TRBD1, with 6 bases matching. The DNA sequence reads TGTGCCAGCAGTACTCCAGGGGATGGAAATCAGCCCCAGCATTTT. Translated, this gives CASSTPGDGNQPQHF.